This TCR beta chain was captured by sequencing in a study of blood T cell repertoires in COVID-19. The wider study: Both acute and convalescent COVID-19 samples were obtained from the United States, Italy and Spain. Sample material is recorded as cDNA or gDNA derived from T cells, B-cell-depleted T cells, or PBMCs.

Trimming cost V 0 bases and J 8 bases, with 20 bases left between them. The CDR3 contains 16 residues. CDR1 SEHNR and CDR2 FQNEAQ come from the germline V gene (reference sequence). Methods used by the authors: Quantification of nucleated cells was approximated via reference gene primer amplification. TCRdb's table, derived via immunoSEQ multiplex PCR, lists solely in-frame clones and lacks some. The DNA gave D and trimming, while V, J and clone size come from that table. Counted here are around 15,000 clones, about four fifths occurring once; the ten biggest clones make up 26%. This clone ranks as medium-sized.

Sequencing was performed on peripheral blood. This receptor was taken from a woman in her seventies with active COVID-19. The J gene is TRBJ2-7, the V gene TRBV7-9; possibly TRBD2 for D (5 bases). The CDR3 DNA is TGTGCCAGCAGCTTAGCGTCGGGCGTGGAGGAGCATCAGCAGTACTTC. This sequence encodes CASSLASGVEEHQQYF. The full variable domain, completed using reference TRBV7-9 and TRBJ2-7, is DTGVSQNPRHKITKRGQNVTFRCDPISEHNRLYWYRQTLGQGPEFLTYFQNEAQLEKSRLLSDRFSAERPKGSFSTLEIQRTEQGDSAMYLCASSLASGVEEHQQYFGPGTRLTVT.